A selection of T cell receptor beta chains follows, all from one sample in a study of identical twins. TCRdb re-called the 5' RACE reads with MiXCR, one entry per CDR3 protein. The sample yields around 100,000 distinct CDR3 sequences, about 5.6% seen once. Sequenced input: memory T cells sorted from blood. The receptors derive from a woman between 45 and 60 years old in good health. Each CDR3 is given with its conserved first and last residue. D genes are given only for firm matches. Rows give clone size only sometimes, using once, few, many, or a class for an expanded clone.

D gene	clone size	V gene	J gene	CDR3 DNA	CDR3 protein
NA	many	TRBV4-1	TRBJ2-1	TGCGCCAGCAGCCAAGATCCGGACTACTCAACCCCCTGGGCCGTCAGTTTGTTC	CASSQDPDYSTPWAVSLF
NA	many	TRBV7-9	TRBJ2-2	TGTGCCAGCAGCTTAGACAGTGTCGGCGGGGAGCTGTTTTTT	CASSLDSVGGELFF
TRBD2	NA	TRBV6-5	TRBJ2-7	TGTGCCAGCAGTCTAGTGGGACCCGGGAGGGCCGACGAGCAGTACTTC	CASSLVGPGRADEQYF
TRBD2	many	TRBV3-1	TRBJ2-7	TGTGCCAGCAGCTCCGGGACTAGCGGGAACGAGCAGTACTTC	CASSSGTSGNEQYF
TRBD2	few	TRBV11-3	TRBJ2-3	TGTGCCAGCAGCTTAGGACTAGCGGGATTATTTGGGCTCACAGATACGCAGTATTTT	CASSLGLAGLFGLTDTQYF
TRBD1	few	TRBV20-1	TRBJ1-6	TGCAGTGCTAGAGCCTCGACAGGGGTTAACTCACCCCTCCACTTT	CSARASTGVNSPLHF
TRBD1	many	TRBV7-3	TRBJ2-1	TGTGCCAGCAGCCCAGGGACAGGGTATGAGCAGTTCTTC	CASSPGTGYEQFF
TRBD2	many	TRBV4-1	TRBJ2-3	TGCGCCAGCAGCCAAGCCGGGACTAGCGGGGGCACAGATACGCAGTATTTT	CASSQAGTSGGTDTQYF
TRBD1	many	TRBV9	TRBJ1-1	TGTGCCAGCAGCGTAAGGGACAGGGGGCCGGGCACTGAAGCTTTCTTT	CASSVRDRGPGTEAFF
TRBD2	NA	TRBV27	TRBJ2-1	TGTGCCAGCAGTCCCCTTAACGGGAGGAGGGGCAATGAGCAGTTCTTC	CASSPLNGRRGNEQFF
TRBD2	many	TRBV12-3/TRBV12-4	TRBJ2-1	TGTGCCAGCAGTTACCCCGGGAGGCCATACAATGAGCAGTTCTTC	CASSYPGRPYNEQFF
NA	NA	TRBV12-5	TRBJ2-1	TGTGCTAGTGGTTCCACGCTTCTCAATGAGCAGTTCTTC	CASGSTLLNEQFF
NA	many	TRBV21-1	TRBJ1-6	TGTGCCAGCAGCAGACCAGGACACACGAGTCCTTCACCCCTCCACTTT	CASSRPGHTSPSPLHF
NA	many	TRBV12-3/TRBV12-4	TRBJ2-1	TGTGCCAGCAGTTTTGGGGGAGAGAACAATGAGCAGTTCTTC	CASSFGGENNEQFF
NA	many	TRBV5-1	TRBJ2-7	TGCGCCAGCAGCTTGGATGCCAGGGTCTCCGACGAGCAGTACTTC	CASSLDARVSDEQYF
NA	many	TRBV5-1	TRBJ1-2	TGCGCCAGCAGCCTTGGGCCGAGGGGGGACTATGGCTACACCTTC	CASSLGPRGDYGYTF
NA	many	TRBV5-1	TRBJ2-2	TGCGCCAGCAGCTTGGAGGTGGGCGCGAACACCGGGGAGCTGTTTTTT	CASSLEVGANTGELFF
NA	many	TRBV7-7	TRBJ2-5	TGTGCTAGCAGCCCACTAGTAGAAGAGACCCAGTACTTC	CASSPLVEETQYF
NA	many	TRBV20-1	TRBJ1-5	TGCAGTGCTGGATCGGGCCCCCCCAATCAGCCCCAGCATTTT	CSAGSGPPNQPQHF
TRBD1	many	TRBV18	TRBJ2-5	TGTGCCAGCTCACCACGGCCTCAGGGGGCAGGGACCCAGTACTTC	CASSPRPQGAGTQYF